This T cell receptor beta chain was sequenced during a study of blood T cell repertoires in COVID-19. Sequenced by immunoSEQ multiplex PCR; TCRdb stores in-frame clones only, minus some. This repertoire shows about 15,000 clones, 86% found once; its top ten account for 15% to 20%. CDR1 and CDR2 from the germline V gene are SGHRS and YFSETQ. The CDR3 contains 13 residues. The V end was cut by 2 bases, the J end by 2 bases, with 7 bases between. The TCR sequence derives from a human donor in a cohort sampled during active COVID-19. V is TRBV5-1 and J is TRBJ2-5; D gene unclear. The material sequenced was peripheral blood. The CDR3 here is CASSFNTQETQYF. The CDR3 DNA sequence: TGCGCCAGCAGCTTTAACACGCAAGAGACCCAGTACTTC. Looking up the rest from reference TRBV5-1 and TRBJ2-5 gives the full variable domain: KAGVTQTPRYLIKTRGQQVTLSCSPISGHRSVSWYQQTPGQGLQFLFEYFSETQRNKGNFPGRFSGRQFSNSRSEMNVSTLELGDSALYLCASSFNTQETQYFGPGTRLLVL.